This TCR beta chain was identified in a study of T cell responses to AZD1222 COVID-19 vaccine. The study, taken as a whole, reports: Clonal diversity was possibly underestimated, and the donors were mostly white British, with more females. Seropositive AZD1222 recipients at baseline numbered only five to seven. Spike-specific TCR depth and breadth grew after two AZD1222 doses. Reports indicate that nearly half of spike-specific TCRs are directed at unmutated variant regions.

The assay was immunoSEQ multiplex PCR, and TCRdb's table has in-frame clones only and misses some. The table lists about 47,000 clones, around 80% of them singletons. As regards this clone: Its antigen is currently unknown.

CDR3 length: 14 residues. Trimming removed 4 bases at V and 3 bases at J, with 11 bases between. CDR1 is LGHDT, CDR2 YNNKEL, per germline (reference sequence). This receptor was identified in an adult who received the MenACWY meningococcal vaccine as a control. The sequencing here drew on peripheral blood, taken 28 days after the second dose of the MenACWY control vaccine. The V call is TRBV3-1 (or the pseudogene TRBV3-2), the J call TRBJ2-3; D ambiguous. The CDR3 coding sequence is TGTGCCAGCAGCCGGCGGTCCCAGACAGATACGCAGTATTTT. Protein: CASSRRSQTDTQYF.